This T cell receptor (beta chain) originates from a study of Graves' ophthalmopathy and Graves' hyperthyroidism. Study observations and caveats: Most thyroid-expanded clonotypes exceeding 0.001 frequency were also found in blood.

This clonotype was seen ten or more times. Its target is not known. For repertoire sequencing, the TCR beta CDR3 regions were amplified from RNA transcripts. The library came from an HTBI-primed first-round RT-PCR and a second-round multiplex PCR. MiXCR was run by TCRdb on the multiplex PCR reads, yielding one entry per CDR3 protein. The repertoire holds roughly 400,000 distinct CDR3 sequences, with around 17% as singletons. V was shortened by 4 bases and J by 11 bases, with 17 bases between the two germline ends. Germline CDR1 is SGHTA and CDR2 is FQGNSA. This CDR3 contains 13 residues. Ophthalmopathy donors were characterized by moderate-to-severe activity, CAS of at least 3, NOSPECS of at least 4, and duration under 3 months. Fresh peripheral blood, roughly 9.8 ml, was the PBMC source.

The source of this sequence is a woman aged 18-35 years with Graves' ophthalmopathy. V usage is TRBV7-2 and J usage is TRBJ1-1; the D is unclear. What was sequenced was peripheral blood. The CDR3 here is CASSSLFQTVAFF. In DNA form, the CDR3 reads TGTGCCAGCAGCTCCCTTTTTCAGACGGTGGCTTTCTTT.